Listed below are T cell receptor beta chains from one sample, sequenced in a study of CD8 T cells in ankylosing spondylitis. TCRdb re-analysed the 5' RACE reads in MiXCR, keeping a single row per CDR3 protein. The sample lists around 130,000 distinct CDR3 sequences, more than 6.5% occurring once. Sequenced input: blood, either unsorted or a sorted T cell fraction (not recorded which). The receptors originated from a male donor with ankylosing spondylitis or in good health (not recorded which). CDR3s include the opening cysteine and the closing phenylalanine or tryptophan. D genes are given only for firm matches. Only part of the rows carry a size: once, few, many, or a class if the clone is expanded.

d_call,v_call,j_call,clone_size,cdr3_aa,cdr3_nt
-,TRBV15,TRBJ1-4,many,CATSRAEEYNEKLFF,TGTGCCACCAGCAGAGCCGAAGAATACAATGAAAAACTGTTTTTT
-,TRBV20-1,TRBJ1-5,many,CSAAAGEGNQPQHF,TGCAGTGCCGCCGCGGGGGAGGGCAATCAGCCCCAGCATTTT
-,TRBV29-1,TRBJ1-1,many,CSVKVWNTEAFF,TGCAGCGTGAAAGTGTGGAACACTGAAGCTTTCTTT
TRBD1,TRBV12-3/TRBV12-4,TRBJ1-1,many,CASTKDRGQGTEAFF,TGTGCCAGCACCAAGGACAGGGGGCAAGGCACTGAAGCTTTCTTT
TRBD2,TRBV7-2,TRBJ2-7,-,CASSPGLAGLYEQYF,TGTGCCAGCAGCCCGGGACTAGCGGGTTTATACGAGCAGTACTTC
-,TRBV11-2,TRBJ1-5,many,CASSLDLGGNQPQHF,TGTGCCAGCAGCTTAGATCTGGGAGGCAATCAGCCCCAGCATTTT
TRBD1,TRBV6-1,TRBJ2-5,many,CASSEEAGTGEETQYF,TGTGCCAGCAGTGAGGAAGCTGGGACAGGGGAAGAGACCCAGTACTTC
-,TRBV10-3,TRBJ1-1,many,CAISPGSGTEAFF,TGTGCCATCAGCCCAGGGTCGGGCACTGAAGCTTTCTTT
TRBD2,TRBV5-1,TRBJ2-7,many,CASSLDGLAHLNEQYF,TGCGCCAGCAGCTTGGACGGACTAGCGCATCTAAACGAGCAGTACTTC
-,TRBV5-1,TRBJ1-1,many,CASSLTVNTEAFF,TGCGCCAGCAGCCTGACAGTGAACACTGAAGCTTTCTTT
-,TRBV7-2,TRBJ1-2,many,CASSPTPTTGNGYTF,TGTGCCAGCAGCCCAACCCCGACCACAGGGAATGGCTACACCTTC
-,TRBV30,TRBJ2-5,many,CAWSLQGMRETQYF,TGTGCCTGGAGCCTACAGGGTATGAGAGAGACCCAGTACTTC
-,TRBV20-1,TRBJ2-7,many,CSASGANLPSSYEQYF,TGCAGTGCTAGCGGAGCGAACCTCCCTAGCTCCTACGAGCAGTACTTC
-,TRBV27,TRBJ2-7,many,CASRNREVEQYF,TGTGCCAGCAGAAACAGGGAGGTCGAGCAGTACTTC